One TCR beta chain is described in this entry. The antigen is unknown. CDR1 is SGHTA, CDR2 FQGNSA, per germline. With 1 base clipped from V and 4 bases from J, the junction kept 6 bases outside the gene matches. This CDR3 comprises 15 residues. Library preparation (for TCRbeta) was performed with unique molecular identifiers. TCRdb passed the PCR reads through MiXCR, listing each CDR3 protein once. Counted here are about 610,000 distinct CDR3 sequences, 25% to 30% occurring once; the ten biggest clones make up approximately 39%. This specimen belongs to a study of T-cell reconstitution after alpha-beta-depleted transplantation in children. Findings and caveats of the study: After transplant, at about two months, alpha-beta T cells were reportedly derived from several hundred expanded graft clones. The authors attributed T-cell counts and diversity one year after transplant mostly to newly produced T cells.

The clonotype originates from a boy less than two years old with Wiskott-Aldrich syndrome, due to receive a stem cell transplant. The rearrangement uses TRBV7-2 and TRBJ2-5; TRBD1 matches 7 bases. Sample: PBMCs, taken before TCRalphabeta/CD19-depleted stem cell transplant. CDR3 DNA: TGTGCCAGCAGCTTAGAAGGACAGGTGGGAGAGACCCAGTACTTC. Translation gives CASSLEGQVGETQYF.